These T cell receptor beta chains were read from a single sample in a study of blood T cell repertoires in COVID-19. TCRdb keeps only in-frame clones here, not all; method: immunoSEQ multiplex PCR. The table records about 220,000 clones, roughly 84% of them present only once. The sequencing sample was made of peripheral blood. The receptors were gathered from a man aged 25 to 40 with active or convalescent COVID-19. Both conserved end residues are part of each CDR3. D genes are given only for firm matches. Clone size appears in some rows only: once, few, many, or a class for an expanded clone.

J gene: TRBJ2-1; V gene: TRBV5-4; clone size: NA; D gene: TRBD2; CDR3 DNA: TGTGCCAGCAGCTTGGGGACTAGCGGGATCTATGAGCAGTTCTTC; CDR3 protein: CASSLGTSGIYEQFF
J gene: TRBJ1-5; V gene: TRBV18; clone size: NA; D gene: NA; CDR3 DNA: TGTGCCAGCTCACCTAGTACAGGGCCGAATCAGCCCCAGCATTTT; CDR3 protein: CASSPSTGPNQPQHF
J gene: TRBJ2-7; V gene: TRBV20-1; clone size: NA; D gene: NA; CDR3 DNA: TGCAGTGCTAGAAGGAGCTACGAGCAGTACTTC; CDR3 protein: CSARRSYEQYF
J gene: TRBJ2-1; V gene: TRBV19; clone size: NA; D gene: NA; CDR3 DNA: TGTGCCAGTAGGAAATTATCGAGCTCCTACAATGAGCAGTTCTTC; CDR3 protein: CASRKLSSSYNEQFF
J gene: TRBJ2-1; V gene: TRBV15; clone size: NA; D gene: TRBD2; CDR3 DNA: TGTGCCACCAGCAGAGGATCGACTAGCGGGAGTCGCAATGAGCAGTTCTTC; CDR3 protein: CATSRGSTSGSRNEQFF
J gene: TRBJ1-3; V gene: TRBV28; clone size: NA; D gene: NA; CDR3 DNA: TGTGCCAGCAGTTTATCCAGGGTGGGTGGAAACACCATATATTTT; CDR3 protein: CASSLSRVGGNTIYF
J gene: TRBJ2-3; V gene: TRBV9; clone size: NA; D gene: TRBD2; CDR3 DNA: TGTGCCAGCACCCCGAGCGGGAGTACAGATACGCAGTATTTT; CDR3 protein: CASTPSGSTDTQYF
J gene: TRBJ2-7; V gene: TRBV3-1/TRBV3-2; clone size: NA; D gene: NA; CDR3 DNA: TGTGCCAGCAGCCAAGGCGGGACAGCTGCCTACGAGCAGTACTTC; CDR3 protein: CASSQGGTAAYEQYF
J gene: TRBJ2-7; V gene: TRBV5-8; clone size: NA; D gene: TRBD2; CDR3 DNA: TGTGCCAGCAGCCTCCTTGGGGGGGGGTCCGAGCAGTACTTC; CDR3 protein: CASSLLGGGSEQYF
J gene: TRBJ2-3; V gene: TRBV9; clone size: NA; D gene: TRBD2; CDR3 DNA: TGTGCCAGCAGCGGGAGGACTAGCGAAGTCACAGATACGCAGTATTTT; CDR3 protein: CASSGRTSEVTDTQYF
J gene: TRBJ2-2; V gene: TRBV28; clone size: few; D gene: NA; CDR3 DNA: TGTGCCAGCAGTTTTGGGGGGAAGTCTCTCTCGAACACCGGGGAGCTGTTTTTT; CDR3 protein: CASSFGGKSLSNTGELFF
J gene: TRBJ2-1; V gene: TRBV6-6; clone size: NA; D gene: NA; CDR3 DNA: TGTGCCAGCAGTTATCGGTACAATGAGCAGTTCTTC; CDR3 protein: CASSYRYNEQFF
J gene: TRBJ2-7; V gene: TRBV27; clone size: once; D gene: TRBD1; CDR3 DNA: TGTGCCAGCAGTTTAACGGACAGGGCCCCAGAGCAGTACTTC; CDR3 protein: CASSLTDRAPEQYF
J gene: TRBJ2-2; V gene: TRBV9; clone size: NA; D gene: TRBD2; CDR3 DNA: TGTGCCAGCAGCGTACTAGCGGGAGGGTCCGCCGGGGAGCTGTTTTTT; CDR3 protein: CASSVLAGGSAGELFF
J gene: TRBJ2-5; V gene: TRBV3-1/TRBV3-2; clone size: NA; D gene: TRBD2; CDR3 DNA: TGTGCCAGCAGCCAAAGCGGGAGGGAAGAGACCCAGTACTTC; CDR3 protein: CASSQSGREETQYF
J gene: TRBJ1-1; V gene: TRBV5-1; clone size: NA; D gene: TRBD1; CDR3 DNA: TGCGCCAGCAGCTTACAACGACAGGGTGAAGCTTTCTTT; CDR3 protein: CASSLQRQGEAFF
J gene: TRBJ2-1; V gene: TRBV4-1; clone size: NA; D gene: TRBD2; CDR3 DNA: TGCGCCAGCAGCCAAGAACGGGGACTAGCGGGAGGGGACAATGAGCAGTTCTTC; CDR3 protein: CASSQERGLAGGDNEQFF
J gene: TRBJ1-5; V gene: TRBV9; clone size: NA; D gene: TRBD1; CDR3 DNA: TGTGCCAGCAGCGTAGGGGGACAGGCATATCAGCCCCAGCATTTT; CDR3 protein: CASSVGGQAYQPQHF
J gene: TRBJ2-5; V gene: TRBV6-5; clone size: NA; D gene: TRBD2; CDR3 DNA: TGTGCCAGCAGTTACCTAGCGGGGGGGCCGGGGGAGACCCAGTACTTC; CDR3 protein: CASSYLAGGPGETQYF
J gene: TRBJ1-2; V gene: TRBV28; clone size: NA; D gene: NA; CDR3 DNA: TGTGCCAGCAGCCGTAGGGGTACAGGCTATGGCTACACCTTC; CDR3 protein: CASSRRGTGYGYTF